Presented here are 17 T cell receptor beta chains from one specimen sequenced in a study of Ad26.COV2.S vaccination and SARS-CoV-2 variants. TCRdb's table, derived via immunoSEQ multiplex PCR, lists solely in-frame clones and lacks some. The table has roughly 500,000 clones, around nine tenths seen once. Stated treatment: roughly 20 received Ad26.COV2.S at low or high dose, single or two shots; about 5 received placebo; per-sample allocation not given. Vaccine and placebo recipients were sampled on day 63 after the first injection. The sequences come from peripheral blood, collected in a trial of Ad26.COV2.S vaccine versus placebo. These receptors came from a person aged 18-65 years who received the Ad26.COV2.S COVID-19 vaccine or a placebo.

J is TRBJ2-7 and V is TRBV29-1; D is possibly TRBD1 or TRBD2 (6 bases each). Germline V gene data show CDR1 as SQVTM and CDR2 as ANQGSEA. CDR3 size: 16 residues. Trimming removed 5 bases at V and 3 bases at J, with 23 bases between. The CDR3 reads CSVYGGHGGRYYEQYF. For the CDR3, the DNA is TGCAGCGTTTATGGGGGACACGGAGGGAGGTACTACGAGCAGTACTTC.

This clone was seen only once. The V gene is TRBV6-2 or TRBV6-3, the J gene TRBJ2-1; D uncertain. Trimming took 2 bases from V and 6 from J, leaving 17 bases between them. CDR3 length equals 16 residues. Germline V gene data show CDR1 as MNHEY and CDR2 as SVGEGT. In nucleotides, the CDR3 is TGTGCCAGCAGTTACCCACTCGGGTTCCCCGGCAATGAGCAGTTCTTC. Its translation is CASSYPLGFPGNEQFF.

This clone was found a few times. The chain is built from TRBV2 and TRBJ2-2; tentatively, D is TRBD2 (5 bases). Trimming shortened V by 8 bases and J by 0 bases, and 13 bases separated the two germline ends. The CDR3 totals 15 residues. Per the germline V gene, CDR1 is SNHLY and CDR2 is FYNNEI. The CDR3 sequence: CASGKETTNTGELFF. The CDR3 region has the DNA TGTGCCAGCGGCAAGGAGACTACGAACACCGGGGAGCTGTTTTTT. The whole variable domain, filled in from reference TRBV2 and TRBJ2-2, reads EPEVTQTPSHQVTQMGQEVILRCVPISNHLYFYWYRQILGQKVEFLVSFYNNEISEKSEIFDDQFSVERPDGSNFTLKIRSTKLEDSAMYFCASGKETTNTGELFFGEGSRLTVL.

The chain joins TRBV24-1 to TRBJ2-1, with D perhaps TRBD1 or TRBD2 (5 bases each). The germline V gene encodes CDR1 KGHDR and CDR2 SFDVKD. CDR3 size: 17 residues. V lost 7 bases, J lost 1 base, and 19 bases lay in between. CDR3 sequence (DNA): TGTGCCACCAGCCCAACTTTAGGGACCCCTTCCTACAATGAGCAGTTCTTC. Protein: CATSPTLGTPSYNEQFF.

The V gene is TRBV6-5, the J gene TRBJ1-1; maybe TRBD1 (6 bases). Trimming removed 7 bases at V and 6 bases at J, with 18 bases between. This CDR3 has 14 residues. Germline CDR1 is MNHEY and CDR2 is SVGAGI. The CDR3 loop reads CASTRQAEYAEAFF. The DNA of the CDR3 is TGTGCCAGCACCCGACAGGCAGAGTACGCTGAAGCTTTCTTT.

As for this clone: The sample holds other DNA sequences that translate to the same CDR3. This chain links TRBV19 with TRBJ1-4, with D perhaps matching TRBD1 (5 bases). This CDR3 is built from 14 residues. V was clipped by 5 bases and J by 7 bases, with 14 bases between them. Germline CDR1 and CDR2: LNHDA and SQIVND (reference sequence). CDR3 bases: TGTGCCAGTAGTGGTGCAGGGCGGGTTGAAAAACTGTTTTTT. Translating it yields CASSGAGRVEKLFF.

This chain uses TRBV6-5 with TRBJ2-1, with 11 bases that match TRBD2. The CDR3 spans 16 residues. Trimming removed 2 bases from V and 6 bases from J; junction bases left unmatched: 6. Germline-derived CDR1 and CDR2 are MNHEY and SVGAGI. The CDR3 sequence: CASSYGLAGRSNEQFF. CDR3 in DNA: TGTGCCAGCAGTTACGGACTAGCGGGCCGATCCAATGAGCAGTTCTTC.

V gene TRBV30 combines with J gene TRBJ1-6, with D tentatively TRBD1 (5 bases). The CDR3 covers 18 residues. Germline V gene lookup returns CDR1 GTSNPN and CDR2 SVGIG (reference sequence). The V end was cut by 3 bases, the J end by 8 bases, with 26 bases between. This CDR3 reads CAWRQRGLPTRGDSPLHF. Written as DNA, the CDR3 is TGTGCCTGGAGACAAAGGGGACTTCCAACTCGAGGGGATTCACCCCTCCACTTT.

The chain carries TRBV4-1 and TRBJ2-1; perhaps TRBD2 as D (5 bases). CDR1 is MGHRA, CDR2 YSYEKL, per germline. With 1 base removed from V and 6 bases from J, the gap between germline ends came to 13 bases. The CDR3 length is 15 residues. The CDR3 coding sequence is TGCGCCAGCAGCCAAGCGCCTAGCTATTCCAATGAGCAGTTCTTC. Amino acid sequence: CASSQAPSYSNEQFF.

The chain recombines TRBV6-5 with TRBJ1-1; D unresolved. Trimming pared 7 bases from V and 0 bases from J, leaving 3 bases between. The CDR3 totals 11 residues. Germline-derived CDR1 and CDR2 are MNHEY and SVGAGI. The CDR3: CASKLNTEAFF. CDR3 bases: TGTGCCAGCAAGTTGAACACTGAAGCTTTCTTT.

There are a few counts of this clone. The V and J genes are TRBV25-1 and TRBJ2-7; a possible D gene is TRBD2 (6 bases). V was trimmed by 0 bases and J by 7 bases, leaving 10 bases between them. The CDR3 totals 13 residues. The germline CDR1 and CDR2 sequences are MGHDK and SYGVNS. The CDR3 spells CASSEYARGEQYF. CDR3 sequence (DNA): TGTGCCAGCAGTGAATACGCCCGGGGGGAGCAGTACTTC.

The V and J genes are TRBV2 and TRBJ2-7; 7 nucleotides line up with TRBD1. V was pared by 3 bases and J by 5 bases, with 10 bases of the junction left unmatched. The CDR3 runs 15 residues. The V gene's germline CDR1 is SNHLY and CDR2 FYNNEI. CDR3 bases: TGTGCCAGCAGTGATCGCGTACAGGGGTCCGACGAGCAGTACTTC. Amino acids: CASSDRVQGSDEQYF.

The genes are TRBV5-1 and TRBJ2-3; D not resolved. V was shortened by 4 bases and J by 4 bases, with 13 bases between the two germline ends. Germline V lookup: CDR1 SGHRS, CDR2 YFSETQ. This CDR3 is 14 amino acids long. The CDR3 sequence: CASSLERISDTQYF. The DNA for the CDR3 is TGCGCCAGCAGCCTCGAGAGAATTTCAGATACGCAGTATTTT.

V is TRBV18 and J is TRBJ1-2; D possibly corresponds to TRBD1 (5 bases). CDR1 is KGHSH, CDR2 LQKENI, per germline. This CDR3 has 16 amino acids. V dropped 0 bases and J dropped 10 bases, with 21 bases sitting between them. CDR3 region: CASSPPAGRDFSDYTF. The CDR3 nucleotides read TGTGCCAGCTCACCACCGGCGGGCAGGGATTTCTCCGACTACACCTTC.

This clone was found once. V gene TRBV7-8 combines with J gene TRBJ2-7; D not resolved. Trimming pared 4 bases from V and 6 bases from J, leaving 16 bases between. CDR3 length: 14 amino acids. CDR1 and CDR2 from the germline V gene are SGHVS and FQNEAQ. CDR3 sequence: CASSSRWPPLEQYF. DNA of the CDR3: TGTGCCAGCAGCTCTAGATGGCCGCCGCTCGAGCAGTACTTC. Supplemented by reference TRBV7-8 and TRBJ2-7, the full variable domain reads GAGVSQSPRYKVAKRGQDVALRCDPISGHVSLFWYQQALGQGPEFLTYFQNEAQLDKSGLPSDRFFAERPEGSVSTLKIQRTQQEDSAVYLCASSSRWPPLEQYFGPGTRLTVT.

The J gene is TRBJ2-7, the V gene TRBV27, with D possibly being TRBD2 (6 bases). The CDR3 totals 14 residues. Trimming removed 4 bases at V and 5 bases at J, with 15 bases between. Germline loops: CDR1 MNHEY, CDR2 SMNVEV (reference sequence). The CDR3 DNA reads TGTGCCAGCAGTTACGGAGGGTCTACCCACGAGCAGTACTTC. Amino acid sequence: CASSYGGSTHEQYF.

A remark on this clone: The DNA is left out, because the CDR3 cannot be placed on it with certainty; the CDR3 is given as TCRdb lists it. The V and J genes are TRBV7-8 and TRBJ2-5. The length of the CDR3 is 17 amino acids, counting both ends. From germline, CDR1 is SGHVS and CDR2 FQNEAQ. This CDR3 is CASSHTSGREIQETQYF.